This T cell receptor beta chain emerged from a study of blood T cells in healthy people across ages. Extraction of total RNA produced a minimum of 5 micrograms from each sample. This clonotype was seen a few times. Its antigen is currently unknown. It was with a sample-barcoded 5' primer and a J-beta primer mix that a second PCR of about 6 to 11 cycles was run. Every cDNA molecule carried a tag from a template-switch adaptor bearing 12 random nucleotides. MiXCR was run by TCRdb on the 5' RACE reads, yielding one entry per CDR3 protein. The sample has some 710,000 distinct CDR3 sequences, about half seen once. The trim removed 5 bases at V and 12 bases at J, leaving 9 bases unmatched. The CDR3 consists of 13 residues. Germline V gene lookup returns CDR1 SEHNR and CDR2 FQNEAQ (reference sequence). General observations from the study: Conclusively comparing naive with antigen-experienced cells was impossible with unsorted PBMCs. Age showed a roughly linear inverse relationship with TCR beta diversity per million T cells.

The sequenced material came from blood. This TCR was recovered from a man older than 75 in good health. V usage is TRBV7-9 and J usage is TRBJ2-1; 8 nucleotides align to TRBD2. The CDR3 protein is CASSPAGGQGQFF. CDR3 nucleotide sequence: TGTGCCAGCAGCCCCGCGGGAGGTCAAGGGCAGTTCTTC.